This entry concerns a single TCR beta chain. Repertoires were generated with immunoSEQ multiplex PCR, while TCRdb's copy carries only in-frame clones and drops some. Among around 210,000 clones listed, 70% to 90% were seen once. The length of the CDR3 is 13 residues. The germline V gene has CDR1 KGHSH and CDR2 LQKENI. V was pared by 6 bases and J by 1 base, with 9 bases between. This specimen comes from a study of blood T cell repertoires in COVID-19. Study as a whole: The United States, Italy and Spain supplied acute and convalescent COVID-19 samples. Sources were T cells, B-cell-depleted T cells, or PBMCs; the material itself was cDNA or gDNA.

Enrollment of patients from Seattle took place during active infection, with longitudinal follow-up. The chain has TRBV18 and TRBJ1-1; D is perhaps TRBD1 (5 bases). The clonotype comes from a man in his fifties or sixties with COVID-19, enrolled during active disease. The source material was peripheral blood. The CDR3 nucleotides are TGTGCCAGCTCCGGGGGGACGAACACTGAAGCTTTCTTT. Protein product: CASSGGTNTEAFF.